The 28 T cell receptor beta chains reported below all come from one sample, sequenced in a study of T cell repertoires in cytomegalovirus infection. TCRdb reanalysed the reads using MiXCR and keeps one entry per CDR3 protein. The data show about 260,000 distinct CDR3 sequences, approximately 15% seen once. Sequences were obtained from PBMCs. The receptors were sampled from a human donor in good health (CMV status not recorded). Some clones in this sample may be carry-over from other donors' samples.

In its sample, this clonotype was seen a few times. The rearrangement links TRBV12-3 or TRBV12-4 to TRBJ2-6; D remains ambiguous. The CDR3 spans 13 residues. Trimming left V 7 bases short and J 4 bases short, with 8 bases between. The CDR3 DNA follows: TGTGCCAGCACCTCCATCGGGGCCAACGTCCTGACTTTC. It codes for CASTSIGANVLTF.

This clonotype occurred many times. The V call is TRBV6-1, the J call TRBJ1-1; the D is unclear. CDR3 length: 13 residues. V gave up 2 bases and J gave up 7 bases, with 11 bases separating them. The V gene's germline CDR1 is MNHNS and CDR2 SASEGT. The CDR3 sequence: CASSETRYGEAFF. The CDR3 bases are TGTGCCAGCAGTGAAACGAGGTACGGTGAAGCTTTCTTT.

The chain recombines TRBV19 with TRBJ1-5, with no clear D. The CDR3 loop spans 16 amino acids. Trimming stripped 6 bases from V and 3 bases from J, with 18 bases between. Germline values: CDR1 LNHDA, CDR2 SQIVND (reference sequence). The CDR3 loop reads CASRIQLDRLNQPQHF. The CDR3 DNA sequence: TGTGCCAGTAGAATACAATTGGACCGCCTCAATCAGCCCCAGCATTTT.

This clonotype was seen repeatedly, ten times or more. V usage is TRBV11-2 and J usage is TRBJ1-1, with D possibly matching TRBD1 (6 bases). Per germline, CDR1 SGHAT and CDR2 FQNNGV. Deletions cut 3 bases from V and 1 base from J, with 15 bases between. CDR3 length: 16 amino acids. The CDR3 nucleotides are TGTGCCAGCAGCTTGGGGGGGCTGAAGTGGAACACTGAAGCTTTCTTT. Its translation is CASSLGGLKWNTEAFF.

This chain joins TRBV2 and TRBJ2-5; the D gene is possibly TRBD1 (5 bases). Per the germline V gene, CDR1 is SNHLY and CDR2 is FYNNEI. The CDR3 has 15 residues. V was trimmed by 1 base and J by 3 bases, leaving 12 bases between them. The CDR3 is CASSEEGREEETQYF. In nucleotides, the CDR3 is TGTGCCAGCAGTGAAGAGGGCAGGGAAGAAGAGACCCAGTACTTC.

CDR3 DNA: TGTGCCAGCAGTGAAGGGCCGGGACTAGCGGAGGATGAGCAGTTCTTC. It specifies CASSEGPGLAEDEQFF. The V gene is TRBV6-1, the J gene TRBJ2-1; TRBD2 matches 11 bases. Germline CDR1 reads MNHNS; CDR2 reads SASEGT. With 1 base clipped from V and 8 bases from J, the junction kept 7 bases outside the gene matches. The CDR3 spans 16 residues.

This clonotype was seen many times. This sequence joins TRBV7-2 and TRBJ2-5; TRBD1 or TRBD2 may be the D gene (6 bases each). The V gene's germline CDR1 is SGHTA and CDR2 FQGNSA. V was pared by 5 bases and J by 6 bases, with 13 bases between. The CDR3 sequence is 13 residues long. The CDR3 protein is CASSPGRGQTQYF. The CDR3 nucleotides read TGTGCCAGCAGCCCGGGTCGGGGGCAGACCCAGTACTTC.

This clonotype was seen only once. The V gene is TRBV7-8, the J gene TRBJ2-7, with 11 bases matching TRBD2. Germline CDR1 reads SGHVS; CDR2 reads FQNEAQ. V shed 10 bases and J 0 bases; nucleotides not matched to a gene: 5. The CDR3 consists of 14 residues. In DNA, the CDR3 is TGTGCCACCCAAACTAGCGGGAGCTCCTACGAGCAGTACTTC. Translation gives CATQTSGSSYEQYF.

This clonotype was observed many times. This rearrangement joins TRBV7-9 to TRBJ1-2, with 8 bases fitting TRBD1. Germline V gene data show CDR1 as SEHNR and CDR2 as FQNEAQ (reference sequence). Losses at the gene ends were 5 bases for V and 3 bases for J; bases not matched to a gene: 5. This CDR3 contains 14 residues. The CDR3 DNA reads TGTGCCAGCAGCGGACCGACAGGGGACTATGGCTACACCTTC. Its protein is CASSGPTGDYGYTF.

The chain recombines TRBV4-2 with TRBJ1-4, with D possibly being TRBD1 (5 bases). Trimming pared 1 base from V and 6 bases from J, leaving 9 bases between. From germline, CDR1 is LGHNA and CDR2 YNFKEQ. The length of the CDR3 is 14 residues. Written as DNA, the CDR3 is TGTGCCAGCAGCCAAGGGGGCCGTGATGAAAAACTGTTTTTT. Its protein product is CASSQGGRDEKLFF.

This clonotype has ten or more counts. The CDR3 DNA reads as TGTGCCATCCCGGGGACTAGCGTCTACGAGCAGTACTTC. As protein: CAIPGTSVYEQYF. The rearrangement joins TRBV2 to TRBJ2-7; the match to TRBD2 covers 10 bases. Germline loops: CDR1 SNHLY, CDR2 FYNNEI. The junction had 6 bases not matched to a gene; V was cut back by 10 bases and J by 3 bases. The CDR3 is 13 residues long.

This clonotype was seen more than once but under ten times. V gene TRBV4-1 combines with J gene TRBJ2-1; D is undetermined. V was clipped by 0 bases and J by 3 bases, with 3 bases between them. The germline V gene encodes CDR1 MGHRA and CDR2 YSYEKL. The CDR3 extends over 13 amino acids. In DNA form, the CDR3 reads TGCGCCAGCAGCCAAGATGGCTACAATGAGCAGTTCTTC. Amino acids: CASSQDGYNEQFF.

This rearrangement joins TRBV19 to TRBJ1-5, with D perhaps matching TRBD1 (5 bases). With 1 base removed from V and 3 bases from J, the gap between germline ends came to 7 bases. There are 14 residues in the CDR3. The germline CDR1 and CDR2 sequences are LNHDA and SQIVND (reference sequence). The CDR3 protein is CASSIAGPNQPQHF. As DNA, the CDR3 is TGTGCCAGTAGTATAGCGGGACCCAATCAGCCCCAGCATTTT.

This clonotype has at least ten counts. The CDR3 DNA reads TGTGCCAGCAGTGGACAGGGGGTATATTCACCCCTCCACTTT. Translation: CASSGQGVYSPLHF. J is TRBJ1-6 and V is TRBV27; 10 bases agree with TRBD1. Germline CDR1 and CDR2: MNHEY and SMNVEV (reference sequence). Trimming removed 5 bases from V and 8 bases from J; junction bases left unmatched: 3. The CDR3 loop spans 14 amino acids.

This clonotype was found a few times. V and J are TRBV7-9 and TRBJ1-6, with 8 positions matching TRBD1. This CDR3 is 15 amino acids long. CDR1 SEHNR and CDR2 FQNEAQ come from the germline V gene (reference sequence). With 5 bases clipped from V and 7 bases from J, the junction kept 7 bases outside the gene matches. The CDR3, as DNA: TGTGCCAGCAGCCCCCAGGGGGCCGGGAATTCACCCCTCCACTTT. This encodes CASSPQGAGNSPLHF.

The chain has TRBV5-4 and TRBJ2-2; TRBD2 aligns across 9 bases. V gave up 4 bases and J gave up 6 bases; unmatched junction bases: 13. This CDR3 has 17 amino acids. Looked up from germline, CDR1 is SGHNT and CDR2 is YYREEE (reference sequence). The CDR3 coding sequence is TGTGCCAGCAGCCCCTCTGGTAGCGGGAGTTTGGCCGGGGAGCTGTTTTTT. This encodes CASSPSGSGSLAGELFF.

This clonotype has at least ten counts. V gene TRBV5-1 combines with J gene TRBJ1-1; D possibly corresponds to TRBD1 (5 bases). Looked up from germline, CDR1 is SGHRS and CDR2 is YFSETQ. The CDR3 spans 17 residues. The V end lost 0 bases, the J end lost 7 bases, and 22 bases lay between the germline ends. CDR3 in amino acids: CASSLVGHRVIDGEAFF. CDR3 DNA sequence: TGCGCCAGCAGCTTGGTAGGACATCGGGTGATAGACGGTGAAGCTTTCTTT.

The chain employs TRBV12-3 or TRBV12-4 and TRBJ2-1; 12 positions match TRBD2. V lost 2 bases and J lost 4; bases outside the gene matches: 3. The CDR3 extends over 16 amino acids. The CDR3 region has the DNA TGTGCCAGCAGTTTACTAGCGGGAGGGGGATACAATGAGCAGTTCTTC. Residues: CASSLLAGGGYNEQFF.

As to this clonotype: A far larger clone is one base from this, pointing to a likely read error. Given the absence of the conserved phenylalanine or tryptophan at the CDR3 end, a read error is likely. The V and J genes are TRBV7-2 and TRBJ2-3, with D tentatively TRBD2 (6 bases). The CDR3 runs 11 residues. Trimming cost V 5 bases and J 6 bases, with 6 bases left between them. Germline V CDR1 and CDR2: SGHTA, FQGNSA. CDR3 residues: CASSRGDTQYL. CDR3 bases: TGTGCCAGCAGCCGGGGGGATACGCAGTATTTA.

The gene calls are TRBV12-3 or TRBV12-4 and TRBJ1-2, with 8 bases matching TRBD1. V was clipped by 3 bases and J by 2 bases; unmatched bases: 8. The CDR3 runs 16 residues. In DNA form, the CDR3 reads TGTGCCAGCAGTTTGGCTGGGACAGGCCTAAACTATGGCTACACCTTC. Translation gives CASSLAGTGLNYGYTF.

The genes are TRBV20-1 and TRBJ2-1; D is uncertain. This CDR3 contains 11 residues. The V end was cut by 7 bases, the J end by 7 bases, with 11 bases between. The germline CDR1 and CDR2 sequences are DFQATT and SNEGSKA (reference sequence). The CDR3 coding sequence is TGCAGTGGTATCCGTTGGAATGAGCAGTTCTTC. This gives the protein CSGIRWNEQFF.

The gene calls are TRBV5-1 and TRBJ1-1; a possible D gene is TRBD1 (6 bases). Germline CDR1 is SGHRS and CDR2 is YFSETQ. V lost 0 bases to trimming and J lost 6 bases, with 12 bases between them. CDR3 size: 14 residues. CDR3 in DNA: TGCGCCAGCAGCTTGGGCATGGGGGCCGCTGAAGCTTTCTTT. Protein product: CASSLGMGAAEAFF.

This clonotype was counted at least ten times. At one end the junction does not follow the germline gene, possibly because of a read error. The chain employs TRBV12-3 or TRBV12-4 and TRBJ1-5, with TRBD1 matching over 7 bases. The CDR3 contains 14 residues. The CDR3 DNA sequence: TGTGCCAGCAGCTTAGCAGGGGGGAACCAGCCCCAGCATTTT. It translates to CASSLAGGNQPQHF.

DNA of the CDR3: TGTGCCAGCAGGGAGTACAGGGAGGAAGAGTTCACCTTC. Protein: CASREYREEEFTF. The V call is TRBV6-6, the J call TRBJ1-2, with D tentatively TRBD1 (6 bases). From germline, CDR1 is MNHNY and CDR2 SVGAGI (reference sequence). Trimming left V 6 bases short and J 13 bases short, with 21 bases between. The CDR3 sequence is 13 residues long.

The chain couples TRBV2 to TRBJ2-5, with D perhaps matching TRBD1 or TRBD2 (5 bases each). The CDR3 is 13 residues long. The germline V and J ends were trimmed by 5 bases and 1 base, with 8 bases remaining between them. Germline V gives CDR1 SNHLY, CDR2 FYNNEI. The CDR3 here is CASSRDRQETQYF. DNA for the CDR3: TGTGCCAGCAGTCGGGACCGCCAAGAGACCCAGTACTTC.

This chain's CDR3 is CSALGHREETQYF. CDR3 DNA: TGCAGTGCTTTGGGACACAGGGAAGAGACCCAGTACTTC. The chain employs TRBV20-1 and TRBJ2-5, with D possibly matching TRBD1 (6 bases). Deletions cut 5 bases from V and 3 bases from J, with 13 bases between. The length of the CDR3 is 13 residues. In germline, CDR1 is DFQATT, CDR2 SNEGSKA (reference sequence).

The J gene is TRBJ1-4, the V gene TRBV2, with D maybe TRBD1 (5 bases). Germline loops: CDR1 SNHLY, CDR2 FYNNEI. V was pared by 8 bases and J by 3 bases, with 19 bases between. This CDR3 is 16 amino acids long. The CDR3 bases are TGTGCCAGCGGAGCCTCCCGGGACGGACCTAATGAAAAACTGTTTTTT. Its protein is CASGASRDGPNEKLFF.

The J gene is TRBJ2-1, the V gene TRBV5-1; tentative D call: TRBD1 (6 bases). CDR1 and CDR2 from the germline V gene are SGHRS and YFSETQ. There are 15 residues in the CDR3. Trimming removed 4 bases from V and 8 bases from J, with 19 bases in between. The CDR3 sequence: CASSNNLGTIHEQFF. The CDR3 bases are TGCGCCAGCAGCAACAACCTCGGGACAATCCATGAGCAGTTCTTC.